These T cell receptor beta chains were read from a single sample in a study of shared clonotypes between healthy human individuals. Measured with immunoSEQ multiplex PCR; TCRdb has only the in-frame clones, and not every one. The top ten hold roughly 24% of the sample, which has 100,000 or so clones, over 65% seen once. The sequencing input was memory CD8+ T cells sorted from blood. Source of these receptors: a woman in her twenties or thirties in good health. Both conserved end residues are part of each CDR3. D genes are given only for firm matches. Some rows mark clone size as missing; the rest say once, few, many or name a class of expanded clone.

abundance	v_gene	j_gene	d_gene	CDR3nt	CDR3aa
-	TRBV28	TRBJ2-7	-	TGTGCCAGCAGTTTAACGCCGGAGTACGAGCAGTACTTC	CASSLTPEYEQYF
once	TRBV21-1	TRBJ2-7	-	TGTGCCAGCAGCCTTAACGGACAGGGCTCCTACGAGCAGTACTTC	CASSLNGQGSYEQYF
few	TRBV29-1	TRBJ2-2	-	TGCAGCGTTGAAGATAAAGGACTCTGGGGCACCGGGGAGCTGTTTTTT	CSVEDKGLWGTGELFF
-	TRBV16	TRBJ2-7	-	TGTGCCAGCAGCCAATATTCGGGGTTCAACGAGCAGTACTTC	CASSQYSGFNEQYF
-	TRBV19	TRBJ1-5	-	TGTGCCAGTAGGCCCCAAATGAATCAGCCCCAGCATTTT	CASRPQMNQPQHF
-	TRBV9	TRBJ2-4	-	TGTGCCAGCAGCGTAGCTGTTGAGAGCCAAAACATTCAGTACTTC	CASSVAVESQNIQYF
-	TRBV6-5	TRBJ1-4	-	TGTGCCAGCAGGAGACTGGCGGGGAACGGTGAAAAACTGTTTTTT	CASRRLAGNGEKLFF
-	TRBV29-1	TRBJ2-3	-	TGCAGCGTTGATAGCGGCACAGATACGCAGTATTTT	CSVDSGTDTQYF
-	TRBV4-1	TRBJ2-7	-	TGCGCCAGCAGCCAAGATCGGGGGAGTCCGTACGAGCAGTACTTC	CASSQDRGSPYEQYF
-	TRBV29-1	TRBJ2-3	-	TGCAGCGTTGAAGATTCCGTGTGGGGCACAGATACGCAGTATTTT	CSVEDSVWGTDTQYF
few	TRBV11-2	TRBJ1-4	-	TGTGCCAGCAGCTTTCCCAGAAATGAAAAACTGTTTTTT	CASSFPRNEKLFF
-	TRBV29-1	TRBJ1-3	-	TGCAGCGTTGAACGAGGACGGGGGGCTGGAAACACCATATATTTT	CSVERGRGAGNTIYF
-	TRBV27	TRBJ2-2	TRBD1	TGTGCCAGCAGTTCTGACAGGGGAGCTTTGAACACCGGGGAGCTGTTTTTT	CASSSDRGALNTGELFF
few	TRBV19	TRBJ2-3	-	TGTGCCAGTAGTCCCTCCCTCACAGATACGCAGTATTTT	CASSPSLTDTQYF
-	TRBV10-2	TRBJ2-1	TRBD2	TGCGCCAGCAGTGAGGTAAAAGCGGGAGCGTACAATGAGCAGTTCTTC	CASSEVKAGAYNEQFF
-	TRBV28	TRBJ1-3	-	TGTGCCAGCAGTTTATGGGGGACATTCTCTGGAAACACCATATATTTT	CASSLWGTFSGNTIYF
-	TRBV5-1	TRBJ2-1	TRBD2	TGCGCCAGCAGCTTTCCAGCGGGAGCACGATCCAATGAGCAGTTCTTC	CASSFPAGARSNEQFF
-	TRBV5-5	TRBJ1-4	-	TGTGCCAGCAGCCATCGACGGGCTAATGAAAAACTGTTTTTT	CASSHRRANEKLFF
-	TRBV19	TRBJ1-4	-	TGTGCCAGTAGTAGACAGACCTACCAACATGAAAAACTGTTTTTT	CASSRQTYQHEKLFF
many	TRBV12-5	TRBJ2-1	-	TGTGCTAGTGGCCTTCTCCTGGGGGGGGCGGCTAATGAGCAGTTCTTC	CASGLLLGGAANEQFF
many	TRBV7-6	TRBJ2-7	-	TGTGCCAGCAGCTTAGGACCTTACTACGAGCAGTACTTC	CASSLGPYYEQYF
-	TRBV28	TRBJ2-4	TRBD2	TGTGCCACCGCGACTAGCGGCATAAGAGGCATTCAGTACTTC	CATATSGIRGIQYF
-	TRBV18	TRBJ2-7	TRBD1	TGTGCCAGCTCACCAGGGACAGCATCCTACGAGCAGTACTTC	CASSPGTASYEQYF
-	TRBV6-4	TRBJ2-3	TRBD2	TGTGCCAGCAGTGCAGCGGGAGGGTCCACAGATACGCAGTATTTT	CASSAAGGSTDTQYF
-	TRBV27	TRBJ1-1	-	TGTGCCAGCAGTTTAAAAGGGGAGGGCACTGAAGCTTTCTTT	CASSLKGEGTEAFF
once	TRBV7-7	TRBJ1-2	-	TGTGCCAGCAGCATGTGCCGAAAGACCTATGGCTACACCTTC	CASSMCRKTYGYTF
few	TRBV11-2	TRBJ2-7	-	TGTGCCAGCAGCCAATTGAGGGAGCAGTACTTC	CASSQLREQYF
once	TRBV29-1	TRBJ2-5	TRBD2	TGCAGCGTTGGCGCTAGCGGGAGAGTGGAGTACTTC	CSVGASGRVEYF
-	TRBV7-8	TRBJ2-7	-	TGTGCCAGCAGCCGGGATGGGGCTAGCGTCTCCTACGAGCAGTACTTC	CASSRDGASVSYEQYF
-	TRBV6-6	TRBJ2-5	-	TGTGCCAGCAGCAGAGAGGCCCAAGAGACCCAGTACTTC	CASSREAQETQYF
-	TRBV29-1	TRBJ2-7	-	TGCAGCGTTGTACCCGGGGGACCACAAAGCGGCGAGCAGTACTTC	CSVVPGGPQSGEQYF
once	TRBV5-1	TRBJ2-4	-	TGCGCCAGCAGCTTGGGTAGGACCAGAAAAAACATTCAGTACTTC	CASSLGRTRKNIQYF
-	TRBV5-1	TRBJ2-3	-	TGCGCCAGCAGCTTGGAAGGAGGGGCAAGCACAGATACGCAGTATTTT	CASSLEGGASTDTQYF
-	TRBV7-8	TRBJ2-1	TRBD2	TGTGCCAGCAGCGCGAGTCGACTAGCTCTCTACAATGAGCAGTTCTTC	CASSASRLALYNEQFF
many	TRBV28	TRBJ1-1	TRBD1	TGTGCCAGCAGACGACAGGGGAAGAACACTGAAGCTTTCTTT	CASRRQGKNTEAFF
-	TRBV7-8	TRBJ2-1	-	TGTGCCAGCAGCTTGTATAGCGGTGCCAGCTCCTACAATGAGCAGTTCTTC	CASSLYSGASSYNEQFF
-	TRBV6-6	TRBJ2-1	TRBD2	TGTGCCAGCAGCGGGACTAGCGGGAGGGCCCCTGAGCAGTTCTTC	CASSGTSGRAPEQFF
-	TRBV27	TRBJ1-2	-	TGTGCCAGCAGTTTCATGGGGGCAGGGTATGGCTACACCTTC	CASSFMGAGYGYTF
once	TRBV6-5	TRBJ1-1	-	TGTGCCAGCAAAAATGGACCGAGGGGTGAAGCTTTCTTT	CASKNGPRGEAFF
-	TRBV7-6	TRBJ2-1	TRBD2	TGTGCCAGCAGCGCGACTAGCGGGAGTATGTATGAGCAGTTCTTC	CASSATSGSMYEQFF
few	TRBV2	TRBJ2-7	TRBD1	TGTGCCAGCAGTGACGACAGGGACGAGCAGTACTTC	CASSDDRDEQYF